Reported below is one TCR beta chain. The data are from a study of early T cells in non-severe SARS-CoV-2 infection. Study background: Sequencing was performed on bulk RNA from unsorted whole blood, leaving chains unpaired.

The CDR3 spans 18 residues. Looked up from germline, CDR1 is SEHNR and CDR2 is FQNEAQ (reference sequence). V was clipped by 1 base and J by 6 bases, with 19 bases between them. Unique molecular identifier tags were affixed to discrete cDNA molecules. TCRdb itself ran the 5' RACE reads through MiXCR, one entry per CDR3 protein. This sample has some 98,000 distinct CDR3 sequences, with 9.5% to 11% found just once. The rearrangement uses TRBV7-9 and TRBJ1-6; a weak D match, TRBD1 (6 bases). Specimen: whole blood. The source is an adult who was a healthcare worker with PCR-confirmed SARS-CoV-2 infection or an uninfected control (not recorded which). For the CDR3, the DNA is TGTGCCAGCAGCTTAGGACTGGCAGGGGAGGGAGGTAATTCACCCCTCCACTTT. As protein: CASSLGLAGEGGNSPLHF. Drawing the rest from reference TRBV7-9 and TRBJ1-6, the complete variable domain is DTGVSQNPRHKITKRGQNVTFRCDPISEHNRLYWYRQTLGQGPEFLTYFQNEAQLEKSRLLSDRFSAERPKGSFSTLEIQRTEQGDSAMYLCASSLGLAGEGGNSPLHFGNGTRLTVT.